Presented here are 13 T cell receptor beta chains from one specimen sequenced in a study of blood T cells in healthy people across ages (dated by TCRdb to about 2015). Library generation was performed with 5' RACE. Sequencing was carried out with an Illumina HiSeq 2500. The second PCR ran for about 7 to 11 cycles and used a J-beta primer mix along with a sample-barcoded 5' primer. TCRdb applied fastp at Q25 and MiXCR to the public reads, then kept only in-frame beta chains. Each CDR3 protein appears once, grouped with its most common genes and DNA. This sample gives 1.5 million to 2 million distinct CDR3 sequences in total; roughly a third of them show up just once. Clones ranked in the top ten supply 11% of the sample. Sequenced input: blood. The receptors here all came from a young woman in good health.

Only a few counts were recorded for this clonotype. This sequence joins TRBV4-2 and TRBJ2-3; 7 bases line up with TRBD2. There are 16 residues in the CDR3. The J segment lost 1 base and the V segment lost 3 bases, leaving 7 bases of the junction unmatched. Germline V gene lookup returns CDR1 LGHNA and CDR2 YNFKEQ. The CDR3 here is CASSQVPLAGTDTQYF. CDR3 coding DNA: TGTGCCAGCAGCCAGGTCCCGCTAGCGGGCACAGATACGCAGTATTTT.

This rearrangement joins TRBV6-6 to TRBJ2-5; perhaps TRBD2 as D (6 bases). The tail of the sequence fits TRBJ2-7 better, so the J call may be wrong. The CDR3 is 15 residues long. Germline values: CDR1 MNHNY, CDR2 SVGAGI (reference sequence). CDR3 residues: CASSYLRGGINEQYF. CDR3 coding DNA: TGTGCCAGCAGTTACCTACGAGGAGGGATTAACGAGCAGTACTTC.

The rearrangement links TRBV3-1 to TRBJ2-6; a possible D gene is TRBD1 (6 bases). Trimming took 1 base from V and 0 from J, leaving 10 bases between them. CDR3 size: 17 residues. Germline V gene sequence: CDR1 LGHDT, CDR2 YNNKEL (reference sequence). CDR3 coding DNA: TGTGCCAGCAGCCAAGGACAACAGGGCTCTGGGGCCAACGTCCTGACTTTC. Its protein is CASSQGQQGSGANVLTF.

This clonotype showed up just a few times. The rearrangement links TRBV20-1 to TRBJ2-5, with no clear D. The CDR3 has 14 amino acids. The ends were cut back, 6 bases at V and 3 bases at J, with 17 bases in the middle. Germline CDR1 is DFQATT and CDR2 is SNEGSKA (reference sequence). CDR3 in amino acids: CSADTSWAKETQYF. The DNA for the CDR3 is TGCAGTGCAGACACGAGCTGGGCGAAAGAGACCCAGTACTTC.

This clonotype was seen repeatedly, ten times or more. The rearrangement joins TRBV20-1 to TRBJ2-7; 14 nucleotides agree with TRBD2. J gave up 0 bases and V 5 bases, and 9 bases lay outside the gene matches. This CDR3 region has 17 residues. Per germline, CDR1 DFQATT and CDR2 SNEGSKA (reference sequence). The CDR3 sequence: CSAGPEGLAGASYEQYF. The DNA of the CDR3 is TGCAGTGCTGGCCCCGAGGGACTAGCGGGGGCCTCCTACGAGCAGTACTTC.

The chain's CDR3 is CAGTVSFSSGNTIYF. CDR3 nucleotide sequence: TGTGCCGGCACCGTAAGCTTTAGCTCTGGAAACACCATATATTTT. The V gene is TRBV18, the J gene TRBJ1-3; no firm D call. The CDR3 totals 15 residues. Germline CDR1 reads KGHSH; CDR2 reads LQKENI. Between the trimmed V and J ends, which lost 11 bases and 0 bases, there was a span of 17 bases.

The chain recombines TRBV5-1 with TRBJ2-3; D may be TRBD2 (6 bases). The CDR3 totals 15 residues. V dropped 3 bases and J dropped 4 bases, with 15 bases sitting between them. CDR1 is SGHRS and CDR2 is YFSETQ in the germline V gene. Here the CDR3 reads CASSSTPGAADTQYF. The CDR3, as DNA: TGCGCCAGCAGCTCGACGCCGGGAGCAGCAGATACGCAGTATTTT.

The chain combines TRBV20-1 with TRBJ1-2; D might be TRBD1 (6 bases). The CDR3 covers 14 residues. Deletions cut 6 bases from V and 3 bases from J, with 17 bases between. CDR1 and CDR2 from the germline V gene are DFQATT and SNEGSKA (reference sequence). The CDR3 DNA follows: TGCAGTGCACCTGGCCAGCCAGGGGACTATGGCTACACCTTC. Its translation is CSAPGQPGDYGYTF.

J is TRBJ2-6 and V is TRBV10-3; a weak D match, TRBD1 (5 bases). This CDR3 spans 18 amino acids. Per the germline V gene, CDR1 is ENHRY and CDR2 is SYGVKD. V was pared by 2 bases and J by 4 bases, with 18 bases between. CDR3 bases: TGTGCCATCAGTGAGGACAGCTCCGGCCTGCTCGGGGCCAACGTCCTGACTTTC. It is translated as CAISEDSSGLLGANVLTF.

CDR3 coding DNA: TGTGCCGGCAGCAGACTTCGGGGGTCATCCTACGAGCAGTACTTC. This encodes CAGSRLRGSSYEQYF. The chain has TRBV21-1 and TRBJ2-7; the DNA was not compared with TRBD1, the D call given in the table. TRBV21-1 is assigned pseudogene status. This CDR3 is built from 15 residues.

This clonotype was observed at least ten times. J is TRBJ2-5 and V is TRBV29-1; the D gene is possibly TRBD2 (7 bases). In germline, CDR1 is SQVTM, CDR2 ANQGSEA. V lost 6 bases and J lost 5, with 25 bases in between. The CDR3 extends over 16 amino acids. In DNA, the CDR3 is TGCAGCGTGGGGGGGGCTCTCGGACTAGGATTGGAGACCCAGTACTTC. This gives the protein CSVGGALGLGLETQYF.

This chain links TRBV24-1 with TRBJ2-3; weak D call: TRBD1 (5 bases). Germline CDR1 reads KGHDR; CDR2 reads SFDVKD. The CDR3 is 15 amino acids. V lost 7 bases and J 2 bases, leaving 15 bases between the germline ends. CDR3 protein: CATSRTQTDTDTQYF. The CDR3 DNA sequence: TGTGCCACCAGCCGGACACAGACTGACACAGATACGCAGTATTTT.

The V gene is TRBV10-2, the J gene TRBJ2-4; no clear D gene. The DNA end is more similar to TRBJ2-7, so the J call may be wrong. This CDR3 region has 12 residues. Germline assignment: CDR1 WSHSY and CDR2 SAAADI. As DNA, the CDR3 is TGCGCCAGCCAGACCGCATGTTACGAGCAGTACTTC. This gives the protein CASQTACYEQYF.